This entry is about one T cell receptor (beta chain). Sequencing used immunoSEQ multiplex PCR; TCRdb keeps in-frame clones, though not all of them. The sample shows approximately 150,000 clones, 80% to 95% of them seen only once. This entry comes from a study of control samples from healthy donors and cancer patients. This CDR3 is 17 amino acids long. The sample taken for sequencing was blood. The source of this sequence is a man aged 25-40 years in good health. The chain has TRBV21-1 and TRBJ1-2. TRBV21-1 is reported as a pseudogene. The DNA for the CDR3 is TGTGCCAGCAGCAAAAGGGCGGGGGACGGACCTCTCTATGGCTACACCTTC. It is translated as CASSKRAGDGPLYGYTF.